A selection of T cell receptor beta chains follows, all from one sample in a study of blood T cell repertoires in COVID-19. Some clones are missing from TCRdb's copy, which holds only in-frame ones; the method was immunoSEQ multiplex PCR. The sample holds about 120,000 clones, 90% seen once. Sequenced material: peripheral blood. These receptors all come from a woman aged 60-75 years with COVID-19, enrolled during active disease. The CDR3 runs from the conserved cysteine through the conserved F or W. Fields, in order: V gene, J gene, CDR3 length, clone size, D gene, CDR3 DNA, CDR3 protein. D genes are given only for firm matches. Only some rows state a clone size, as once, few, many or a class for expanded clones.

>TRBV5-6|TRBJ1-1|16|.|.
TGTGCCAGCAGCTTGGAAGGGGTGTGGATGAACACTGAAGCTTTCTTT
CASSLEGVWMNTEAFF
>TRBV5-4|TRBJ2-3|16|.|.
TGTGCCAGCAGCTTGGTGACTACCTCTAGCACAGATACGCAGTATTTT
CASSLVTTSSTDTQYF
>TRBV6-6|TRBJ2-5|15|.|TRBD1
TGTGCCAGCAGTTACGGACAGGGGGCTTCAGAGACCCAGTACTTC
CASSYGQGASETQYF
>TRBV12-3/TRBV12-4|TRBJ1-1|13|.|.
TGTGCCAGCAGCACGACAGTGAACACTGAAGCTTTCTTT
CASSTTVNTEAFF
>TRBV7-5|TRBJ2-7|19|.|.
TGTGCCAGAAGCTTGAGAGGAGGGGCAGGCAAGCGCCTAACCTACGAGCAGTACTTC
CARSLRGGAGKRLTYEQYF
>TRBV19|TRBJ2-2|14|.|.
TGTGCCAGTAGTACCAGGGTGGCGTTCGGGGAGCTGTTTTTT
CASSTRVAFGELFF
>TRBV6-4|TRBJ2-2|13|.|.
TGTGCCAGCAGCCCGCGAGGGACCGGGGAGCTGTTTTTT
CASSPRGTGELFF
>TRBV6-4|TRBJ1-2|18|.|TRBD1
TGTGCCAGCAGTCCCCGGGGGACAGAAGGGGGGAACACATATGGCTACACCTTC
CASSPRGTEGGNTYGYTF
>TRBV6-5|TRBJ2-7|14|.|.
TGTGCCAGCAGTTACACAGGGGGGGGAGACGAGCAGTACTTC
CASSYTGGGDEQYF
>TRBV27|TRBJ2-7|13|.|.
TGTGCCAGCAGTTTGCAGGGGATGGACGAGCAGTACTTC
CASSLQGMDEQYF
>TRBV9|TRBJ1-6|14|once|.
TGTGCCAGCAGCGTAATAGGAGTTAATTCACCCCTCCACTTT
CASSVIGVNSPLHF
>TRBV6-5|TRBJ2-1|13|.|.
TGTGCCAGCAGTTATACATCCTACAATGAGCAGTTCTTC
CASSYTSYNEQFF
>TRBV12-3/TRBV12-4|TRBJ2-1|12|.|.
TGTGCCAGCAGCCCGACCCGGGACATGAAGTTCTTC
CASSPTRDMKFF
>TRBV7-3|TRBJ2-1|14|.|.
TGTGCCAGCAGTCTGGAGATCTCCTACAATGAGCAGTTCTTC
CASSLEISYNEQFF
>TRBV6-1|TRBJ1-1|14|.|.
TGTGCCAGCAGTGAGCGGGGTTGGGACACTGAAGCTTTCTTT
CASSERGWDTEAFF
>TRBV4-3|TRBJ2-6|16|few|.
TGCGCCAGCAGCCAAGATCACAGCTCTGGGGCCAACGTCCTGACTTTC
CASSQDHSSGANVLTF
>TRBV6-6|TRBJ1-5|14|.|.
TGTGCCAGCAGTTCCTGGGCGAACAATCAGCCCCAGCATTTT
CASSSWANNQPQHF
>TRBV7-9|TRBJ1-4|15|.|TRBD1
TGTGCCAGCAGTCGTACGACAGGGCAAGGTGAAAAACTGTTTTTT
CASSRTTGQGEKLFF
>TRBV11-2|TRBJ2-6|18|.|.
TGTGCCAGCAGCTTAGTTGGTACGGGATACTCTGGGGCCAACGTCCTGACTTTC
CASSLVGTGYSGANVLTF
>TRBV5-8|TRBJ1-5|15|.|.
TGTGCCAGCAGCTCGGTAGACAGTCTAAATCAGCCCCAGCATTTT
CASSSVDSLNQPQHF
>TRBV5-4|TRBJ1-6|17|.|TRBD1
TGTGCCAGCAGCTTGGGGCCGAGGACAGGGACGAATTCACCCCTCCACTTT
CASSLGPRTGTNSPLHF
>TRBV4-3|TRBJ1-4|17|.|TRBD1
TGCGCCAGCAGCCAAGATTTGGGCAGGGGGATAGGTGAAAAACTGTTTTTT
CASSQDLGRGIGEKLFF
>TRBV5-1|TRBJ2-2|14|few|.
TGCGCCAGCAGCGGAGGGACGGAGACCGGGGAGCTGTTTTTT
CASSGGTETGELFF
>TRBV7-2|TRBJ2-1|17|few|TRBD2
TGTGCCAGCAGCTTAAATCCGGGGGGGCTCGTCGTGTATGAGCAGTTCTTC
CASSLNPGGLVVYEQFF
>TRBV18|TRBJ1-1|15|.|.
TGTGCCAGCTCACCACAGGGTGGCTTAGGGGCTGAAGCTTTCTTT
CASSPQGGLGAEAFF
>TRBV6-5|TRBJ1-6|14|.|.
TGTGCCAGCAGCCAGGGGTCGGACGATTCACCCCTCCACTTT
CASSQGSDDSPLHF
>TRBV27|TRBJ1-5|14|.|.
TGTGCCAGCAGTCTACAGGGCCCGAATCAGCCCCAGCATTTT
CASSLQGPNQPQHF
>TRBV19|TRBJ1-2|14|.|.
TGTGCCAGTAGCTGGACAAGCACAAACTATGGCTACACCTTC
CASSWTSTNYGYTF
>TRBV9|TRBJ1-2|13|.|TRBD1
TGTGCCAGCAGCCCGACAGGGAGCTATGGCTACACCTTC
CASSPTGSYGYTF
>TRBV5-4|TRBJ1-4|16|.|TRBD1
TGTGCCAGCAGCTTCGCAGACAGGGGGCGCCGTGAAAAACTGTTTTTT
CASSFADRGRREKLFF
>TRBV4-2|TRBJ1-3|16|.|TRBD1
TGTGCCAGCAGCCCCTCGGGGGACAGCTCTGGAAACACCATATATTTT
CASSPSGDSSGNTIYF
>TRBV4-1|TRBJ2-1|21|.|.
TGCGCCAGCAGCCAAGTTGCATCTAGTTTTCGAGCAGGGGATACCTACAATGAGCAGTTCTTC
CASSQVASSFRAGDTYNEQFF
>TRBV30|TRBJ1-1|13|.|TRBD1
TGTGCCTGGAGTGCGGACAGGGGGCTCAGGGCTTTCTTT
CAWSADRGLRAFF
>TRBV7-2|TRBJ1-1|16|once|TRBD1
TGTGCCAGCAGCCTAACCGGGACAGGGGGGAGGACTGAAGCTTTCTTT
CASSLTGTGGRTEAFF
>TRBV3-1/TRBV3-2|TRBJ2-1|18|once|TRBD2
TGTGCCAGCCGCGGACTAGCGGGGGATTCAAGCTCCTACAATGAGCAGTTCTTC
CASRGLAGDSSSYNEQFF
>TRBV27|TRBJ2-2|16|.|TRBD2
TGTGCCAGCAGCCCTAGCGGGGGGGCCCACACCGGGGAGCTGTTTTTT
CASSPSGGAHTGELFF
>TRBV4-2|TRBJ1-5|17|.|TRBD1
TGTGCCAGCAGACCAGGGACAGGGGGCGCAACGACGGAGCCCCAGCATTTT
CASRPGTGGATTEPQHF
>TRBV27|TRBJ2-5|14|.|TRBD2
TGTGCCAGCAGTTACGGACTAGGCCAAGAGACCCAGTACTTC
CASSYGLGQETQYF
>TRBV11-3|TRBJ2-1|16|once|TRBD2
TGTGCCAGCAGCCCCCGGACTAGCGGGGGGGACAATGAGCAGTTCTTC
CASSPRTSGGDNEQFF